Detailed here is one T cell receptor beta chain. One end of the junction varies from germline; a read error may be responsible. Within the sample, other DNA sequences also encode this same CDR3. This record comes from a study of OX40 agonist ivuxolimab in advanced cancers. Across the study: An agonistic human IgG2 monoclonal antibody against OX40 (CD134) was given.

The assay was immunoSEQ multiplex PCR, and TCRdb's table has in-frame clones only and misses some. Seen here are around 20,000 clones, 80% to 85% observed once, and the top ten hold around 40%. The CDR3 length is 13 residues. Germline loops: CDR1 SGHVS, CDR2 FNYEAQ. This sample comprised CD4+ or CD8+ T cells sorted from blood, obtained in a trial of the OX40 agonist ivuxolimab. This sequence was found in an adult with an advanced solid tumor such as melanoma, head and neck, liver or kidney cancer. V usage is TRBV7-6 and J usage is TRBJ2-6; TRBD1 might be the D (5 bases). The CDR3 is CASSRTGANVLTF. The CDR3 DNA follows: TGTGCCAGCAGCCGAACTGGGGCTAACGTCCTGACTTTC.